One sample yielded the 15 T cell receptor beta chains listed below, sequenced in a study of blood T cell repertoires in COVID-19. Clones were read by immunoSEQ multiplex PCR, and TCRdb kept only the in-frame ones, dropping some. The data show 200,000 to 250,000 clones, over 80% seen once. Sequenced sample: peripheral blood. The receptors derive from a man younger than 45 who had recovered from COVID-19.

The chain has TRBV5-1 and TRBJ1-6, with D perhaps TRBD1 (6 bases). There are 15 residues in the CDR3. Germline V gene sequence: CDR1 SGHRS, CDR2 YFSETQ. V shed 4 bases and J shed 7 bases, with 15 bases lying between them. CDR3 sequence (DNA): TGCGCCAGCAGCATACAGGGAGCTCCGAATTCACCCCTCCACTTT. Translated: CASSIQGAPNSPLHF.

The V and J genes are TRBV5-1 and TRBJ2-3; 8 nucleotides agree with TRBD2. Trimming cost V 4 bases and J 1 base; bases outside gene matches: 5. This CDR3 contains 15 residues. The germline V gene has CDR1 SGHRS and CDR2 YFSETQ. The CDR3 DNA is TGCGCCAGCAGCGCGGCGGGGGGACGCACAGATACGCAGTATTTT. Amino acid sequence: CASSAAGGRTDTQYF.

This clone was found a few times. The V gene is TRBV24-1, the J gene TRBJ2-3; weak D call: TRBD2 (6 bases). There are 15 residues in the CDR3. Germline values: CDR1 KGHDR, CDR2 SFDVKD. With 9 bases removed from V and 0 bases from J, the gap between germline ends came to 15 bases. CDR3 bases: TGTGCCACCTCACGGGGGACTTACAGCACAGATACGCAGTATTTT. This gives the protein CATSRGTYSTDTQYF.

The chain links TRBV5-6 to TRBJ1-1; 7 nucleotides match TRBD1. Trimming took 4 bases from V and 0 from J; bases not matched to a gene: 15. The germline V gene has CDR1 SGHDT and CDR2 YYEEEE. This CDR3 has 18 amino acids. The CDR3 reads CASSPSEQGRWMNTEAFF. CDR3 in DNA: TGTGCCAGCAGCCCCAGTGAACAGGGGAGATGGATGAACACTGAAGCTTTCTTT.

This clone was seen a handful of times. This chain uses TRBV19 with TRBJ1-2, with 7 bases fitting TRBD1. The length of the CDR3 is 14 residues. Germline CDR1 reads LNHDA; CDR2 reads SQIVND (reference sequence). Unmatched junction bases numbered 5, after V lost 6 bases and J lost 1 base. CDR3 in DNA: TGTGCCAGTAGGCGACAGGGACTTAACTATGGCTACACCTTC. Translating it yields CASRRQGLNYGYTF.

This rearrangement joins TRBV21-1 to TRBJ1-2; the D call of TRBD1 is as the table states it, not checked on the DNA. TRBV21-1 corresponds to a pseudogene. The CDR3 is made up of 18 amino acids. CDR3 in DNA: TGTGCCAGCAACATACCGGGGACAGGCCGATTAGCTAACTATGGCTACACCTTC. Its protein is CASNIPGTGRLANYGYTF.

This clone was detected once. The chain employs TRBV2 and TRBJ2-1; a possible D gene is TRBD1 (6 bases). The ends were cut back, 4 bases at V and 10 bases at J, with 17 bases in the middle. Germline-derived CDR1 and CDR2 are SNHLY and FYNNEI. The CDR3 sequence is 14 residues long. CDR3 residues: CASSGDHLRGEQFF. CDR3 nucleotide sequence: TGTGCCAGCAGTGGGGACCACCTTAGGGGGGAGCAGTTCTTC.

V gene TRBV19 combines with J gene TRBJ2-1; possibly TRBD1 for D (6 bases). This CDR3 is built from 17 residues. Germline V gene lookup returns CDR1 LNHDA and CDR2 SQIVND (reference sequence). The V gene lost 4 bases and the J gene lost 1 base, with 17 bases spanning the gap. The CDR3 region is CASSSPTGSGSYNEQFF. The CDR3 nucleotides read TGTGCCAGTAGTAGCCCAACAGGGTCGGGGTCCTACAATGAGCAGTTCTTC.

This clone was picked up one time. CDR3 protein: CASSPNSDNYEQYF. In DNA, the CDR3 is TGCGCCAGCAGCCCTAACTCGGACAACTACGAGCAGTACTTC. V and J are TRBV4-1 and TRBJ2-7, with a tentative D call TRBD1 (5 bases). CDR1 is MGHRA and CDR2 is YSYEKL in the germline V gene. V lost 4 bases and J 3 bases, leaving 13 bases between the germline ends. The CDR3 covers 14 residues.

The J gene is TRBJ2-7, the V gene TRBV4-1; D unclear. The V gene lost 0 bases and the J gene lost 2 bases, with 14 bases spanning the gap. The CDR3 consists of 16 residues. Germline assignment: CDR1 MGHRA and CDR2 YSYEKL. The CDR3 bases are TGCGCCAGCAGCCAAGATCCGGGTATGAAGGCCTACGAGCAGTACTTC. Translating gives CASSQDPGMKAYEQYF.

The chain is built from TRBV6-5 and TRBJ1-5; 12 bases match TRBD1. This CDR3 comprises 15 residues. Germline lookup yields CDR1 MNHEY and CDR2 SVGAGI. The trim removed 6 bases at V and 6 bases at J, leaving 6 bases unmatched. The CDR3 region has the DNA TGTGCCAGCAGCGTGGGACAGGGGGCGGGTCAGCCCCAGCATTTT. Translation: CASSVGQGAGQPQHF.

This clone appeared once. This chain connects TRBV7-9 to TRBJ2-3; no clear D gene. Germline V gene sequence: CDR1 SEHNR, CDR2 FQNEAQ (reference sequence). V was shortened by 4 bases and J by 5 bases, with 7 bases between the two germline ends. The CDR3 length is 12 residues. The CDR3 protein is CASSSFRDTQYF. Here the CDR3 DNA reads TGTGCCAGCAGCTCTTTTAGAGATACGCAGTATTTT.

This sequence joins TRBV10-3 and TRBJ2-6; D is perhaps TRBD1 (6 bases). The CDR3 runs to 17 residues. The germline V gene has CDR1 ENHRY and CDR2 SYGVKD. V was clipped by 5 bases and J by 0 bases, with 14 bases between them. The DNA of the CDR3 is TGTGCCATCAGTAAACCCCTGACAGGCTCTGGGGCCAACGTCCTGACTTTC. Translated: CAISKPLTGSGANVLTF.

The chain is built from TRBV21-1 and TRBJ1-5; the listed D gene, TRBD1, was not tested against the DNA. TRBV21-1 corresponds to a pseudogene. The CDR3 sequence is 18 residues long. The CDR3 here is CASSKERGTGERGQPQHF. CDR3 nucleotide sequence: TGTGCCAGCAGCAAAGAGCGGGGGACAGGGGAGCGTGGACAGCCCCAGCATTTT.

Comment on this clone: This same CDR3 is encoded by further DNA sequences in the sample. This chain links TRBV2 with TRBJ1-5, with no clear D. CDR1 SNHLY and CDR2 FYNNEI come from the germline V gene. V lost 4 bases and J lost 0, with 10 bases in between. This CDR3 has 15 residues. CDR3 sequence: CASSVQQISNQPQHF. CDR3 bases: TGTGCCAGCAGTGTACAACAGATTAGCAATCAGCCCCAGCATTTT.